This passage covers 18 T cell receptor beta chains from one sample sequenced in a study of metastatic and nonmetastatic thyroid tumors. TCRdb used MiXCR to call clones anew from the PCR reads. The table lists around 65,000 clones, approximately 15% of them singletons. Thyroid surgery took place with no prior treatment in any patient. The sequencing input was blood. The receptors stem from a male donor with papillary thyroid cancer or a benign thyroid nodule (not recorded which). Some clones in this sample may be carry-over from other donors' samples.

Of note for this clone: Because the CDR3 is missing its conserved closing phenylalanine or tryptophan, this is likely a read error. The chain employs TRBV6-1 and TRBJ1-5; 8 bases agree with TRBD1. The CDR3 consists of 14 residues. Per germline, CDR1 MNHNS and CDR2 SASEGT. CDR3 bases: TGTGCCAGCAGTAGATCGACAGGGGATCATCCCCAGCATCTT. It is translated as CASSRSTGDHPQHL.

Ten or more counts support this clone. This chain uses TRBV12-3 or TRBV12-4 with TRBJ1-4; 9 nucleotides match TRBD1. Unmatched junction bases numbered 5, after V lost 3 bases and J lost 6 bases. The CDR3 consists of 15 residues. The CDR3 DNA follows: TGTGCCAGCAGTTTCGATGGGGACAGGGATGAAAAACTGTTTTTT. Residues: CASSFDGDRDEKLFF.

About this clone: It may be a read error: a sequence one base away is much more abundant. The CDR3 loop is CTSSGGPSSTDTQYF. In DNA form, the CDR3 reads TGTACCAGCAGCGGGGGACCCTCTAGCACAGATACGCAGTATTTT. This chain joins TRBV9 and TRBJ2-3, with 8 bases fitting TRBD2. The CDR3 spans 15 residues. The germline gives CDR1 SGDLS, CDR2 YYNGEE.

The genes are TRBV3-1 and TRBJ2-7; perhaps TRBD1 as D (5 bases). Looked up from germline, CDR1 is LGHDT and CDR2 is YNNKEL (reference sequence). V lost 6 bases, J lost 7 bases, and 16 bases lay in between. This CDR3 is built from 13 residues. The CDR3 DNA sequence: TGTGCCAGCAGACCCGGACACCCTTATGAGCAGTACGTC. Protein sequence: CASRPGHPYEQYV.

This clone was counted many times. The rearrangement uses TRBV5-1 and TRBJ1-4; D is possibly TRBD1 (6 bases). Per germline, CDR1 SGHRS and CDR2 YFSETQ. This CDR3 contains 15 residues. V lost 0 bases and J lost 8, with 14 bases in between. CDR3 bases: TGCGCCAGCAGCTTGGCCGGGACATTGGAAGAAAAACTGTTTTTT. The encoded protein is CASSLAGTLEEKLFF.

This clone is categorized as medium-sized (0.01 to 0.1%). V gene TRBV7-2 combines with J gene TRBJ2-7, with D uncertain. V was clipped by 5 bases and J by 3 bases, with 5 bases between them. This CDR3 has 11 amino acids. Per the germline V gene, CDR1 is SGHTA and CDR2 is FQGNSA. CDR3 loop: CASSRHYEQYF. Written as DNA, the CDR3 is TGTGCCAGCAGCCGCCACTACGAGCAGTACTTC.

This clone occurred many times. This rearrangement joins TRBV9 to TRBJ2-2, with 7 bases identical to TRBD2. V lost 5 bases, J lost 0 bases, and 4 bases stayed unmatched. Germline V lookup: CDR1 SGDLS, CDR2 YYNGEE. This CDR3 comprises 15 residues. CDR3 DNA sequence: TGTGCCAGCAGAAGAGCGGGGACGAACACCGGGGAGCTGTTTTTT. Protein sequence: CASRRAGTNTGELFF. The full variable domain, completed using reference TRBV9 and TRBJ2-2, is DSGVTQTPKHLITATGQRVTLRCSPRSGDLSVYWYQQSLDQGLQFLIQYYNGEERAKGNILERFSAQQFPDLHSELNLSSLELGDSALYFCASRRAGTNTGELFFGEGSRLTVL.

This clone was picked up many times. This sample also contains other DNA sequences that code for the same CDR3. The CDR3: CATTQGAGETQYF. Written as DNA, the CDR3 is TGTGCCACGACACAGGGGGCAGGGGAGACCCAGTACTTC. The V and J genes are TRBV10-3 and TRBJ2-5, with TRBD1 matching over 9 bases. The CDR3 length is 13 residues. Germline V gene lookup returns CDR1 ENHRY and CDR2 SYGVKD. V lost 10 bases and J lost 5; bases outside the gene matches: 8.

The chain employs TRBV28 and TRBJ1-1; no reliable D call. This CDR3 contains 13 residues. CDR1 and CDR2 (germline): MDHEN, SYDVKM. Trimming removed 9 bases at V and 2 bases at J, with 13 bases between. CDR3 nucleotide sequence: TGTGCCAGTATTTGGGCAAAAAACACTGAAGCTTTCTTT. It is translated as CASIWAKNTEAFF. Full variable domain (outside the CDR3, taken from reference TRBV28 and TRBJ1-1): DVKVTQSSRYLVKRTGEKVFLECVQDMDHENMFWYRQDPGLGLRLIYFSYDVKMKEKGDIPEGYSVSREKKERFSLILESASTNQTSMYLCASIWAKNTEAFFGQGTRLTVV.

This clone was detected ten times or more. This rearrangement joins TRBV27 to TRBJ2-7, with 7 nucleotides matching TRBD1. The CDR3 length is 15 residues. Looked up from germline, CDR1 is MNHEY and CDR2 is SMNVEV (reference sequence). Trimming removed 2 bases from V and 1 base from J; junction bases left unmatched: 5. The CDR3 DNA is TGTGCCAGCAGTTTAGTAGGGGGCGCGTCCTACGAGCAGTACTTC. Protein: CASSLVGGASYEQYF.

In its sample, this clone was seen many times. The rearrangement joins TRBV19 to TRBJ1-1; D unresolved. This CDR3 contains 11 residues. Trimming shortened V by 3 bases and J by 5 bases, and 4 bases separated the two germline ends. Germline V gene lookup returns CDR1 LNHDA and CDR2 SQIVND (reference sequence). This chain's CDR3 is CASSIDTEAFF. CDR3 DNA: TGTGCCAGTAGTATTGATACTGAAGCTTTCTTT.

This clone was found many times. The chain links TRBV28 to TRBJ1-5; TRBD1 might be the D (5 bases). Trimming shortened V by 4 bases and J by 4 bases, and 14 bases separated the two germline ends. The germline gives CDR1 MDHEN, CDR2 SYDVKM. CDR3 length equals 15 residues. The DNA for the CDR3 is TGTGCCAGCAGTTCGGGTGGGGAGGGGAATCAGCCCCAGCATTTT. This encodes CASSSGGEGNQPQHF.

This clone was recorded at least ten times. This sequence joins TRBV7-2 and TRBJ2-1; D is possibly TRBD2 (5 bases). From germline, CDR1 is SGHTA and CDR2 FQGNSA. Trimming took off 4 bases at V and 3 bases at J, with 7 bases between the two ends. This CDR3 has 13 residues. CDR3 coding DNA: TGTGCCAGCAGCTCTCGGGACTACAATGAGCAGTTCTTC. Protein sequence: CASSSRDYNEQFF.

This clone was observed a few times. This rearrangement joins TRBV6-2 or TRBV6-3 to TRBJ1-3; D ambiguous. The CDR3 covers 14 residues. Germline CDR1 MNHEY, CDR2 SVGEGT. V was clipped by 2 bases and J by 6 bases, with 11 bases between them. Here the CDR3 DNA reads TGTGCCAGCAGTTACGGCAGGTCCGTAAACACCATATATTTT. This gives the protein CASSYGRSVNTIYF.

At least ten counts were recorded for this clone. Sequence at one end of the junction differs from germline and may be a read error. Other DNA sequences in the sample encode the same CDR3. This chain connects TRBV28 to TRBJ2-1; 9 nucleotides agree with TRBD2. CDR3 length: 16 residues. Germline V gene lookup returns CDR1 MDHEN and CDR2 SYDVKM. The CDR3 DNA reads TGTGCCAGCAGCGGGACTAGCCGTAACTCCTACAATGAACAGTTCTTC. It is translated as CASSGTSRNSYNEQFF.

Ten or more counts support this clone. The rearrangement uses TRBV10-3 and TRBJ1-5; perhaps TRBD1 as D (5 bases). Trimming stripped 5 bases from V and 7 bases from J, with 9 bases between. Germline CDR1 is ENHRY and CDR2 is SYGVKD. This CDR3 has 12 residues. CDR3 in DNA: TGTGCCATCAGTCAGGGATTCCAGCCCCAGCATTTT. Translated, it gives CAISQGFQPQHF.

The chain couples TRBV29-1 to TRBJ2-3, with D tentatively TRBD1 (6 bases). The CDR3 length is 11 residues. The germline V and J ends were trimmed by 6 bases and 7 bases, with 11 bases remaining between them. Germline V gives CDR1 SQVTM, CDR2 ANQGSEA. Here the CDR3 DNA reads TGCAGCGTGGACAGATCCTATACGCAGTATTTT. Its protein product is CSVDRSYTQYF.

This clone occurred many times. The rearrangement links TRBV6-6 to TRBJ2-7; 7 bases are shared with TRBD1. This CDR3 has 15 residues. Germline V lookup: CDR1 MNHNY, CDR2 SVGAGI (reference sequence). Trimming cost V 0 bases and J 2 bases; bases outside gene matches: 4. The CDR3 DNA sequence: TGTGCCAGCAGTTACTCATCCCAGGGGGCCTACGAGCAGTACTTC. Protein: CASSYSSQGAYEQYF.